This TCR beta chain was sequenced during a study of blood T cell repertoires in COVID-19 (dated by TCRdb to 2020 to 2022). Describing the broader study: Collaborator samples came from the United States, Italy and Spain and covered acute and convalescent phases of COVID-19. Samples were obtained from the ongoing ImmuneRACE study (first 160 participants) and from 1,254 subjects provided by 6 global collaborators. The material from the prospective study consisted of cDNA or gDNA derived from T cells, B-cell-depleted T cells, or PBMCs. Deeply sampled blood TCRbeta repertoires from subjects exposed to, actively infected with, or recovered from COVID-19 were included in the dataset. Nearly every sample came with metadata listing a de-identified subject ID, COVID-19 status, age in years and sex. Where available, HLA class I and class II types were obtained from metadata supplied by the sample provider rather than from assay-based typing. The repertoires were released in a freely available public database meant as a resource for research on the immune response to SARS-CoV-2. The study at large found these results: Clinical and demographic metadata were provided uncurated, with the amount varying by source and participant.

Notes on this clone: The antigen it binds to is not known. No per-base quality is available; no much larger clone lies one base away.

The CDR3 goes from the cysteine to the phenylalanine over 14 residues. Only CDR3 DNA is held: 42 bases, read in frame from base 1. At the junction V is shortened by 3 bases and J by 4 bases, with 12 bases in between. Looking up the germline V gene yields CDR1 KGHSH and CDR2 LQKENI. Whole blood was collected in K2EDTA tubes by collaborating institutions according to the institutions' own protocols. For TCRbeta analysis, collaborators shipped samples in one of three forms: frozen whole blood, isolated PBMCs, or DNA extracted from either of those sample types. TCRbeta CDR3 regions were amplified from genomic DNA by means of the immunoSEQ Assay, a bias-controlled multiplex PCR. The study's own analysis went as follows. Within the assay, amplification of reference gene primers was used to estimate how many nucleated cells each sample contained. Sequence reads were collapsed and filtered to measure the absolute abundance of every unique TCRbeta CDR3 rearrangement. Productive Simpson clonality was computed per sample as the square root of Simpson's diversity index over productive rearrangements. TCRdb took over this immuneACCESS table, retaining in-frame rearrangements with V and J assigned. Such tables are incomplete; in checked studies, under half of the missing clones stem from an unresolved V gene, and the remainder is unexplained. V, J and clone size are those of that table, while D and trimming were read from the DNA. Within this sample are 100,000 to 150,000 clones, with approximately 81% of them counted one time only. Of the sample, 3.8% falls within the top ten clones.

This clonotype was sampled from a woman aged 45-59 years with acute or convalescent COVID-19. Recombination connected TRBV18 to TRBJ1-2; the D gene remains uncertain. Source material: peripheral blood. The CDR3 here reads CASSPAGSSYGYTF. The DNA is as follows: TGTGCCAGCTCACCCGCGGGCAGCTCCTATGGCTACACCTTC.